These 32 T cell receptor beta chains share one sample of origin, sequenced in a study of cytomegalovirus exposure and HLA in healthy donors. PCR was performed using 60 Vbeta and 13 Jbeta primers. TCRdb's copy holds only in-frame clones and misses some; the assay was immunoSEQ multiplex PCR. The sample carries roughly 200,000 clones, 75% to 85% recorded once. The specimen sequenced was PBMCs. The receptors originated from a woman aged 45 to 65 in good health and CMV-seronegative.

The J gene is TRBJ1-4, the V gene TRBV27, with TRBD1 matching over 9 bases. Germline-derived CDR1 and CDR2 are MNHEY and SMNVEV (reference sequence). Trimming took 3 bases from V and 6 from J; bases not matched to a gene: 5. The CDR3 has 15 residues. The CDR3 is CASSFSGTGHEKLFF. The DNA of the CDR3 is TGTGCCAGCAGTTTCTCCGGGACAGGGCATGAAAAACTGTTTTTT.

The chain recombines TRBV27 with TRBJ2-7; weak D call: TRBD1 (6 bases). Trimming left V 5 bases short and J 6 bases short, with 20 bases between. The CDR3 loop spans 15 amino acids. From germline, CDR1 is MNHEY and CDR2 SMNVEV (reference sequence). This CDR3 reads CASSPSTTGQFEQYF. CDR3 DNA: TGTGCCAGCAGTCCATCAACGACCGGACAGTTCGAGCAGTACTTC.

The rearrangement uses TRBV14 and TRBJ2-1, with a tentative D call TRBD2 (6 bases). Germline CDR1 reads SGHDN; CDR2 reads FVKESK. CDR3 size: 16 residues. V was shortened by 3 bases and J by 0 bases, with 12 bases between the two germline ends. The CDR3 DNA is TGTGCCAGCAGCCAGGAAGCGGGTGACTCCTACAATGAGCAGTTCTTC. Its protein product is CASSQEAGDSYNEQFF.

This clone is a singleton in its sample. The rearrangement uses TRBV15 and TRBJ2-7; 8 nucleotides agree with TRBD1. Germline values: CDR1 LNHNV, CDR2 YYDKDF (reference sequence). Unmatched junction bases numbered 16, after V lost 5 bases and J lost 1 base. The CDR3 totals 18 residues. CDR3 loop: CATSANRDRIRPSYEQYF. In nucleotides, the CDR3 is TGTGCCACCAGCGCCAACCGGGACAGGATCCGACCTTCCTACGAGCAGTACTTC.

The chain uses TRBV5-1 and TRBJ2-5; no clear D gene. The DNA end is more similar to TRBJ2-7, so the J call may be wrong. Per germline, CDR1 SGHRS and CDR2 YFSETQ. The CDR3 length is 12 residues. The DNA of the CDR3 is TGCGCCAGCAGCTTCGGAGATTACGAGCAGTACTTC. Translating it yields CASSFGDYEQYF.

This sequence joins TRBV28 and TRBJ2-7; 9 positions agree with TRBD2. Germline trimming cut 4 bases from V and 7 bases from J; bases unmatched to any gene: 11. This CDR3 spans 15 amino acids. CDR1 MDHEN and CDR2 SYDVKM come from the germline V gene. The CDR3 region has the DNA TGTGCCAGCAGTTCGCGGGAGGGCACTACTTGGGAGCAGTACTTC. This codes for CASSSREGTTWEQYF. The full variable domain, its missing parts supplied by reference TRBV28 and TRBJ2-7, is DVKVTQSSRYLVKRTGEKVFLECVQDMDHENMFWYRQDPGLGLRLIYFSYDVKMKEKGDIPEGYSVSREKKERFSLILESASTNQTSMYLCASSSREGTTWEQYFGPGTRLTVT.

This sequence joins TRBV19 and TRBJ2-5, with 11 bases that match TRBD2. CDR3 length equals 16 residues. Germline assignment: CDR1 LNHDA and CDR2 SQIVND (reference sequence). With V trimmed by 6 bases and J by 3 bases, 9 bases remained unmatched. The CDR3 region is CASRSRTSGQKETQYF. In nucleotides, the CDR3 is TGTGCCAGTAGGTCCCGGACTAGCGGGCAGAAAGAGACCCAGTACTTC.

This chain links TRBV7-2 with TRBJ2-7; 9 positions match TRBD1. Unmatched junction bases numbered 5, after V lost 1 base and J lost 13 bases. Germline CDR1 is SGHTA and CDR2 is FQGNSA. CDR3 length equals 12 residues. CDR3 in amino acids: CASSLGTGESYF. The CDR3 DNA sequence: TGTGCCAGCAGCTTAGGGACAGGGGAGTCCTACTTC.

The chain's CDR3 is CASSLGVGLASGTDTQYF. DNA for the CDR3: TGTGCCAGCAGCCTTGGCGTAGGGCTAGCGAGTGGCACAGATACGCAGTATTTT. The V and J genes are TRBV7-2 and TRBJ2-3, with D maybe TRBD2 (6 bases). Germline V gives CDR1 SGHTA, CDR2 FQGNSA. Trimming took off 5 bases at V and 1 base at J, with 22 bases between the two ends. This CDR3 has 18 residues.

The chain joins TRBV6-4 to TRBJ2-7; D perhaps matches TRBD1 (6 bases). Trimming removed 6 bases from V and 1 base from J, with 10 bases in between. The CDR3 spans 13 residues. Per germline, CDR1 MRHNA and CDR2 SNTAGT. The CDR3 sequence: CASSRDISYEQYF. In DNA form, the CDR3 reads TGTGCCAGCAGCCGGGACATATCCTACGAGCAGTACTTC.

This clone was found a few times. The gene calls are TRBV14 and TRBJ2-6; D ambiguous. The CDR3 totals 15 residues. Per the germline V gene, CDR1 is SGHDN and CDR2 is FVKESK. V shed 2 bases and J shed 1 base, with 6 bases lying between them. CDR3 in amino acids: CASSQLVSGANVLTF. CDR3 nucleotides: TGTGCCAGCAGCCAATTAGTTTCTGGGGCCAACGTCCTGACTTTC.

In this sample, this clone turned up a few times. The chain carries TRBV11-2 and TRBJ2-4, with TRBD2 identical over 13 bases. The length of the CDR3 is 16 residues. The ends lost 0 bases at V and 15 bases at J; junction bases unmatched: 11. Germline V gene lookup returns CDR1 SGHAT and CDR2 FQNNGV. CDR3 amino acids: CASSLDLWTSGSGRYF. The CDR3, as DNA: TGTGCCAGCAGCTTAGATCTCTGGACTAGCGGGAGTGGGAGGTACTTC.

This clone came up once. This chain connects TRBV19 to TRBJ2-3; no clear D gene. CDR3 length: 14 amino acids. Trimming took off 3 bases at V and 5 bases at J, with 12 bases between the two ends. CDR1 is LNHDA and CDR2 is SQIVND in the germline V gene (reference sequence). CDR3 in DNA: TGTGCCAGTAGTATGTATGGCGGCTTAGATACGCAGTATTTT. It translates to CASSMYGGLDTQYF.

For this clone: Distinct nucleotide sequences in the sample also encode this CDR3. The rearrangement uses TRBV28 and TRBJ2-7; unclear D gene. The V and J ends lost 3 bases and 0 bases respectively, with 6 bases between them. Germline V gives CDR1 MDHEN, CDR2 SYDVKM. The CDR3 loop spans 13 amino acids. CDR3 DNA sequence: TGTGCCAGCAGTTTTAGTAACTCCTACGAGCAGTACTTC. It yields the protein CASSFSNSYEQYF.

Here the CDR3 reads CASSLTTSGSQETQYF. Written as DNA, the CDR3 is TGTGCCAGCAGTTTAACTACTAGCGGGAGCCAAGAGACCCAGTACTTC. V is TRBV27 and J is TRBJ2-5; 11 bases map to TRBD2. The V gene end was trimmed by 2 bases and the J gene end by 1 base; junction bases not matched to a gene: 3. The CDR3 extends over 16 amino acids. Germline V gene data show CDR1 as MNHEY and CDR2 as SMNVEV (reference sequence).

The chain carries TRBV6-5 and TRBJ1-1; 7 bases are a match to TRBD1. In germline, CDR1 is MNHEY, CDR2 SVGAGI. The J segment lost 8 bases and the V segment lost 5 bases, leaving 5 bases of the junction unmatched. The CDR3 sequence is 12 residues long. DNA of the CDR3: TGTGCCAGCAGTCGCGACAGGGTCGAAGCTTTCTTT. Translation: CASSRDRVEAFF.

The chain recombines TRBV28 with TRBJ2-4; TRBD2 aligns across 8 bases. The CDR3 has 16 residues. The J segment lost 8 bases and the V segment lost 3 bases, leaving 12 bases of the junction unmatched. Germline assignment: CDR1 MDHEN and CDR2 SYDVKM. The CDR3 sequence: CASSFPSGSGRDIQYF. The CDR3 DNA reads as TGTGCCAGCAGTTTTCCCTCGGGGAGCGGGAGAGACATTCAGTACTTC.

This clone came up once. This chain connects TRBV11-2 to TRBJ1-5; 10 bases are a match to TRBD1. Germline V gene lookup returns CDR1 SGHAT and CDR2 FQNNGV. With 5 bases clipped from V and 7 bases from J, the junction kept 5 bases outside the gene matches. CDR3 length equals 14 residues. The CDR3 bases are TGTGCCAGCAGCCGGGACAGGGGTGGGCAGCCCCAGCATTTT. As protein: CASSRDRGGQPQHF.

The rearrangement joins TRBV10-1 to TRBJ1-5; D remains ambiguous. This CDR3 is built from 12 residues. Between the trimmed V and J ends, which lost 8 bases and 5 bases, there was a span of 10 bases. The germline V gene has CDR1 WNHNN and CDR2 SYGVQD (reference sequence). CDR3 amino acids: CASFPADQPQHF. The DNA for the CDR3 is TGCGCCAGCTTTCCCGCGGATCAGCCCCAGCATTTT.

The chain joins TRBV21-1 to TRBJ2-6; TRBD1 is the table's D call, not checked against the DNA. TRBV21-1 is annotated as a pseudogene. The CDR3 consists of 16 residues. As DNA, the CDR3 is TGTGCCAGCAACCCCGGTGGGGCCCCTGGGGCCAACGTCCTGACTTTC. Translated, it gives CASNPGGAPGANVLTF.

The CDR3 DNA follows: TGTGCCAGCAGCTTGAGTCGGGAGAAGCCCCAGCATTTT. This sequence encodes CASSLSREKPQHF. The chain joins TRBV7-9 to TRBJ1-5, with unresolved D. Germline CDR1 is SEHNR and CDR2 is FQNEAQ (reference sequence). V dropped 3 bases and J dropped 8 bases, with 11 bases sitting between them. The CDR3 consists of 13 residues.

The chain uses TRBV11-3 and TRBJ2-3; TRBD2 agrees at 7 bases. Per germline, CDR1 SGHNT and CDR2 YENEEA. V lost 2 bases, J lost 1 base, and 6 bases stayed unmatched. The CDR3 runs 16 residues. The CDR3 sequence: CASSLSGRAGTDTQYF. CDR3 nucleotide sequence: TGTGCCAGCAGCTTATCTGGGAGGGCTGGCACAGATACGCAGTATTTT.

The chain combines TRBV11-1 with TRBJ1-1; 8 bases agree with TRBD1. V lost 2 bases and J lost 3; bases outside the gene matches: 2. This CDR3 is 14 amino acids long. The germline V gene encodes CDR1 SGHAT and CDR2 FQDESV (reference sequence). The CDR3 region is CASSLRRGHTEAFF. The CDR3 bases are TGTGCCAGCAGCTTACGCAGGGGGCACACTGAAGCTTTCTTT.

The chain uses TRBV19 and TRBJ1-5; D may be TRBD1 (6 bases). V lost 7 bases and J lost 0, with 13 bases in between. The V gene's germline CDR1 is LNHDA and CDR2 SQIVND (reference sequence). This CDR3 has 15 residues. In DNA form, the CDR3 reads TGTGCCAGTAATACCGGGACACTTAGCAATCAGCCCCAGCATTTT. Amino acid sequence: CASNTGTLSNQPQHF. Combining the CDR3 with reference TRBV19 and TRBJ1-5 gives the whole variable domain DGGITQSPKYLFRKEGQNVTLSCEQNLNHDAMYWYRQDPGQGLRLIYYSQIVNDFQKGDIAEGYSVSREKKESFPLTVTSAQKNPTAFYLCASNTGTLSNQPQHFGDGTRLSIL.

V is TRBV18 and J is TRBJ1-1; unclear D gene. Deletions cut 1 base from V and 0 bases from J, with 3 bases between. Looked up from germline, CDR1 is KGHSH and CDR2 is LQKENI. The CDR3 has 13 residues. The chain's CDR3 is CASSPRLNTEAFF. In DNA form, the CDR3 reads TGTGCCAGCTCACCACGGCTGAACACTGAAGCTTTCTTT.

The chain carries TRBV18 and TRBJ2-7, with a tentative D call TRBD1 (6 bases). V gave up 2 bases and J gave up 3 bases, with 11 bases separating them. The germline gives CDR1 KGHSH, CDR2 LQKENI. The CDR3 sequence is 14 residues long. CDR3 residues: CASSPTTGVYEQYF. In DNA form, the CDR3 reads TGTGCCAGCTCACCAACGACAGGAGTCTACGAGCAGTACTTC.

This clone was seen more than once but under ten times. This sample includes further DNA sequences coding for the same CDR3. The chain couples TRBV7-2 to TRBJ1-5; TRBD1 matches at 7 bases. Germline lookup yields CDR1 SGHTA and CDR2 FQGNSA. V gave up 1 base and J gave up 4 bases; unmatched junction bases: 4. The CDR3 spans 15 residues. CDR3 nucleotides: TGTGCCAGCAGCTTAGAAACAGGGGTAAATCAGCCCCAGCATTTT. Its translation is CASSLETGVNQPQHF.

This rearrangement joins TRBV19 to TRBJ1-3, with no clear D. Germline-derived CDR1 and CDR2 are LNHDA and SQIVND (reference sequence). The CDR3 is 13 residues long. The germline V and J ends were trimmed by 9 bases and 8 bases, with 17 bases remaining between them. In nucleotides, the CDR3 is TGTGCCAGCAAGAAGAAATTACGGGACACCATATATTTT. This codes for CASKKKLRDTIYF.

The rearrangement links TRBV7-2 to TRBJ1-5; no definite D call. CDR3 length equals 15 residues. The germline V and J ends were trimmed by 5 bases and 3 bases, with 14 bases remaining between them. The V gene's germline CDR1 is SGHTA and CDR2 FQGNSA. The CDR3 nucleotides read TGTGCCAGCAGCACACGGACGGGGATCAATCAGCCCCAGCATTTT. It encodes CASSTRTGINQPQHF.

The genes are TRBV28 and TRBJ2-5, with 8 nucleotides matching TRBD1. There are 13 residues in the CDR3. Per germline, CDR1 MDHEN and CDR2 SYDVKM. The ends lost 7 bases at V and 6 bases at J; junction bases unmatched: 7. CDR3 DNA sequence: TGTGCCAGCATTACCGGACAGGGAAAGACCCAGTACTTC. Its protein product is CASITGQGKTQYF. Using reference TRBV28 and TRBJ2-5 for the parts outside the CDR3, the full variable domain is DVKVTQSSRYLVKRTGEKVFLECVQDMDHENMFWYRQDPGLGLRLIYFSYDVKMKEKGDIPEGYSVSREKKERFSLILESASTNQTSMYLCASITGQGKTQYFGPGTRLLVL.

The chain employs TRBV27 and TRBJ2-1, with TRBD2 as a possible D gene (6 bases). The V gene lost 3 bases and the J gene lost 3 bases, with 12 bases spanning the gap. The CDR3 has 15 amino acids. Germline V gene sequence: CDR1 MNHEY, CDR2 SMNVEV (reference sequence). DNA for the CDR3: TGTGCCAGCAGTTTGGTTAGCGGCCTCTACAATGAGCAGTTCTTC. Protein product: CASSLVSGLYNEQFF.

The V gene is TRBV7-8, the J gene TRBJ2-1, with 8 nucleotides matching TRBD1. The V segment lost 5 bases and the J segment 6 bases; nucleotides outside the gene matches: 12. In germline, CDR1 is SGHVS, CDR2 FQNEAQ. The CDR3 sequence is 16 residues long. CDR3 in amino acids: CASSDWGQGALNEQFF. Here the CDR3 DNA reads TGTGCCAGCAGCGATTGGGGGCAGGGGGCGCTCAATGAGCAGTTCTTC.